This TCR beta chain is drawn from a study of T-cell reconstitution after alpha-beta-depleted transplantation in children. Comments on this clonotype: The antigen remains undetermined.

The CDR3 has 13 residues. Germline assignment: CDR1 SGHRS and CDR2 YFSETQ. The V end lost 4 bases, the J end lost 4 bases, and 10 bases lay between the germline ends. Overall study findings and caveats: The origin of alpha-beta T cells about two months after transplant was reportedly several hundred expanded graft clones. Surviving thymic progenitors and recipient T cells were the source of high TCRbeta diversity at day 60 in some patients. Newly generated T cells supplied most T-cell counts and diversity one year post-transplant.

Construction of the TCRbeta library involved unique molecular identifiers. One entry per CDR3 protein results from TCRdb running MiXCR on the PCR reads. There are roughly 790,000 distinct CDR3 sequences in the sample; 16% occur only once, and 5% lies in the top ten. The clonotype comes from a male patient younger than 18 who had a stem cell transplant for acute lymphoblastic leukemia, so the T cells may come from the graft donor. The gene calls are TRBV5-1 and TRBJ2-3, with TRBD1 as a possible D gene (6 bases). Here the sequenced sample was PBMCs, mostly from graft donor cells, taken 360 days after TCRalphabeta/CD19-depleted stem cell transplant. CDR3: CASSPGDPDTQYF. CDR3 bases: TGCGCCAGCAGCCCAGGGGACCCAGATACGCAGTATTTT.